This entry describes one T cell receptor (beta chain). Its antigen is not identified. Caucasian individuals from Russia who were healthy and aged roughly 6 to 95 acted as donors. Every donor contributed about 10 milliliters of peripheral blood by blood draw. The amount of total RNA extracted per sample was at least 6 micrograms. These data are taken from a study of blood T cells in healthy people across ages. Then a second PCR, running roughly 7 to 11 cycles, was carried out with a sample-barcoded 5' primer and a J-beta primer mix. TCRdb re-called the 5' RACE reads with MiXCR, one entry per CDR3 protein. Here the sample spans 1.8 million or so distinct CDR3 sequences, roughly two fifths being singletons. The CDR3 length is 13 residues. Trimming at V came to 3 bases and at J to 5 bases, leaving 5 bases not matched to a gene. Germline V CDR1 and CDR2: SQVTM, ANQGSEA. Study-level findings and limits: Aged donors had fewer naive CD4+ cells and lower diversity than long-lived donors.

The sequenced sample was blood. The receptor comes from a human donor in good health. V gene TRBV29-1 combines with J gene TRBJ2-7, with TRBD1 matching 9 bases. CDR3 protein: CSVDFGTGNEQYF. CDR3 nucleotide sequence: TGCAGCGTTGACTTCGGGACAGGGAACGAGCAGTACTTC.